The rows below give T cell receptor beta chains drawn from one sample of a study of shared clonotypes between healthy human individuals. The table came from immunoSEQ multiplex PCR; TCRdb's copy has only in-frame clones and leaves some out. The sample lists roughly 2 million clones, almost 96% occurring once. The material sequenced was naive CD4+ T cells sorted from blood. The receptors originated from a man aged 18 to 29 in good health. Both conserved end residues are part of each CDR3. D genes are given only for firm matches. Clone size is given for some rows only: seen once, a few or many times, or a class if the clone is expanded.

d_call clone_size j_call v_call cdr3_aa cdr3_nt
TRBD1 NA TRBJ1-6 TRBV11-2 CASSLPGQKNSPLHF TGTGCCAGCAGCCTACCGGGACAGAAGAATTCACCCCTCCACTTT
TRBD2 NA TRBJ2-2 TRBV7-2 CASSPRLAGTGELFF TGTGCCAGCAGCCCACGACTAGCGGGAACCGGGGAGCTGTTTTTT
NA NA TRBJ1-2 TRBV12-2 CASRLAGNRTTDGYTF TGTGCAAGTCGCTTAGCGGGGAACAGGACTACGGATGGCTACACCTTC
NA NA TRBJ1-1 TRBV11-2 CASSRRENTEAFF TGTGCCAGCAGTCGGAGGGAGAACACTGAAGCTTTCTTT
TRBD1 NA TRBJ2-4 TRBV5-6 CASSFRGLGGNIQYF TGTGCCAGCAGCTTCAGGGGGCTGGGTGGAAACATTCAGTACTTC
NA NA TRBJ1-4 TRBV7-8 CASSLALGRDGEKLFF TGTGCCAGCAGCTTAGCGCTAGGCAGGGATGGAGAAAAACTGTTTTTT
NA NA TRBJ2-1 TRBV11-3 CASSLTGYNEQFF TGTGCCAGCAGCTTAACTGGGTACAATGAGCAGTTCTTC
TRBD2 NA TRBJ2-7 TRBV7-8 CASSTTSGGTYEQYF TGTGCCAGCAGCACGACTAGCGGGGGAACCTACGAGCAGTACTTC
TRBD2 NA TRBJ2-3 TRBV7-2 CASSGLAGTDTQYF TGTGCCAGCAGCGGACTAGCGGGCACAGATACGCAGTATTTT
NA NA TRBJ2-7 TRBV11-2 CASSLDRAGSEQYF TGTGCCAGCAGCTTAGATAGGGCAGGCAGCGAGCAGTACTTC
NA NA TRBJ1-2 TRBV7-9 CASGMEAFGYTF TGTGCCAGCGGCATGGAGGCGTTTGGCTACACCTTC
TRBD2 NA TRBJ2-3 TRBV27 CASSQPGLVNNWDTQYF TGTGCCAGCAGTCAACCGGGACTAGTAAACAACTGGGATACGCAGTATTTT
NA NA TRBJ1-1 TRBV5-1 CASSLSWGIDTEAFF TGCGCCAGCAGCTTGTCTTGGGGGATCGACACTGAAGCTTTCTTT
TRBD2 NA TRBJ2-5 TRBV6-5 CASSSRDGGGTQYF TGTGCCAGCAGTTCCCGTGACGGGGGGGGGACCCAGTACTTC
TRBD1 NA TRBJ2-7 TRBV6-1 CASSVGQGAYEQYF TGTGCCAGCAGTGTTGGCCAGGGGGCCTACGAGCAGTACTTC
TRBD1 NA TRBJ1-2 TRBV11-2 CASSPTPGQGDYGYTF TGTGCCAGCAGCCCGACACCGGGACAGGGCGACTATGGCTACACCTTC
NA NA TRBJ1-2 TRBV5-4 CASSPKLDGNYGYTF TGTGCCAGCAGCCCGAAACTGGACGGTAACTATGGCTACACCTTC
TRBD1 once TRBJ1-2 TRBV6-6 CASSRRQGSLGYTF TGTGCCAGCAGTAGACGACAGGGGTCCCTGGGCTACACCTTC
NA NA TRBJ2-2 TRBV18 CASSLRITGELFF TGTGCCAGCTCACTTCGGATCACCGGGGAGCTGTTTTTT
TRBD2 NA TRBJ2-2 TRBV7-9 CASSRLAGGPKAGELFF TGTGCCAGCAGCAGACTAGCGGGAGGGCCTAAAGCCGGGGAGCTGTTTTTT
NA NA TRBJ1-5 TRBV30 CAWSPPPRDVWLTGNQPQHF TGTGCCTGGAGTCCACCCCCCCGCGACGTCTGGCTAACGGGCAATCAGCCCCAGCATTTT
NA once TRBJ1-3 TRBV4-3 CASSPSGSGNTIYF TGCGCCAGCAGCCCGTCAGGGTCCGGAAACACCATATATTTT
TRBD1 NA TRBJ1-2 TRBV7-2 CASSPRPSTGANYGYTF TGTGCCAGCAGCCCACGACCTTCGACAGGGGCTAACTATGGCTACACCTTC
NA NA TRBJ1-5 TRBV19 CASSTRTEGQPQHF TGTGCCAGTAGTACCCGGACAGAGGGTCAGCCCCAGCATTTT
NA NA TRBJ2-5 TRBV6-1 CANGGFETQYF TGTGCCAACGGGGGTTTTGAGACCCAGTACTTC
TRBD1 NA TRBJ1-2 TRBV6-5 CASSIGTGDYGYTF TGTGCCAGCAGTATTGGGACAGGGGACTATGGCTACACCTTC
TRBD1 NA TRBJ2-2 TRBV12-5 CASGRGTGSGELFF TGTGCTAGTGGTAGAGGGACAGGCTCCGGGGAGCTGTTTTTT
TRBD2 NA TRBJ2-5 TRBV6-6 CASRRLAGVSQETQYF TGTGCCAGCAGGAGACTAGCGGGAGTCTCCCAAGAGACCCAGTACTTC
NA NA TRBJ1-1 TRBV6-1 CASSESHRSTEAFF TGTGCCAGCAGTGAATCTCACAGGAGCACTGAAGCTTTCTTT
NA NA TRBJ2-7 TRBV6-5 CASSYVGTGSYEQYF TGTGCCAGCAGTTACGTCGGGACGGGCTCCTACGAGCAGTACTTC
TRBD1 NA TRBJ1-2 TRBV2 CASSGQGMIYGYTF TGTGCCAGCAGTGGACAGGGGATGATCTATGGCTACACCTTC
NA once TRBJ2-5 TRBV5-6 CASSLRRAETQYF TGTGCCAGCAGCTTGCGAAGGGCAGAGACCCAGTACTTC
NA once TRBJ1-4 TRBV2 CASKPGRDEKLFF TGTGCCAGCAAGCCAGGGAGGGATGAAAAACTGTTTTTT
TRBD1 NA TRBJ2-7 TRBV19 CATRDRGSYEQYF TGTGCCACTCGGGACAGGGGGTCCTACGAGCAGTACTTC
NA NA TRBJ2-5 TRBV2 CASSETGTQETQYF TGTGCCAGCAGTGAGACAGGCACCCAAGAGACCCAGTACTTC
TRBD1 NA TRBJ2-7 TRBV6-5 CASRSTGTGALGQYF TGTGCCAGCAGATCCACCGGGACAGGGGCCCTTGGGCAGTACTTC
TRBD2 once TRBJ2-5 TRBV7-8 CASSSIWTSGGAVETQYF TGTGCCAGCAGCTCAATTTGGACTAGCGGGGGGGCCGTGGAGACCCAGTACTTC
TRBD1 NA TRBJ1-1 TRBV5-6 CASSLKNRGLVNTEAFF TGTGCCAGCAGCTTAAAGAACAGGGGGCTCGTGAACACTGAAGCTTTCTTT
NA NA TRBJ1-2 TRBV19 CASRGREGYGYTF TGTGCCAGTAGGGGCAGGGAGGGCTATGGCTACACCTTC
TRBD1 NA TRBJ1-1 TRBV19 CASSARTGITEAFF TGTGCCAGTAGTGCCCGGACAGGGATCACTGAAGCTTTCTTT
TRBD2 NA TRBJ2-7 TRBV6-6 CASSRESGGIYEQYF TGTGCCAGCAGTAGGGAGAGCGGGGGTATATACGAGCAGTACTTC
NA NA TRBJ2-3 TRBV6-5 CASSYASTDTQYF TGTGCCAGCAGTTACGCTAGCACAGATACGCAGTATTTT
TRBD1 NA TRBJ1-2 TRBV11-2 CASSYEGGRGDGYTF TGTGCCAGCAGCTACGAAGGGGGCAGGGGAGATGGCTACACCTTC
NA NA TRBJ1-6 TRBV28 CASSLNGKGGSYNSPLHF TGTGCCAGCAGTTTAAACGGTAAGGGGGGAAGCTATAATTCACCCCTCCACTTT
TRBD1 NA TRBJ1-4 TRBV4-1 CASSPTGENEKLFF TGCGCCAGCAGCCCGACAGGGGAAAATGAAAAACTGTTTTTT
NA once TRBJ1-6 TRBV2 CASSEIGGSYNSPLHF TGTGCCAGCAGTGAAATTGGGGGCTCCTATAATTCACCCCTCCACTTT
NA few TRBJ1-2 TRBV29-1 CSVGGYTF TGCAGCGTAGGTGGCTACACCTTC
NA NA TRBJ2-3 TRBV7-3 CASSQSPGYTQYF TGTGCCAGCAGCCAATCACCAGGGTATACGCAGTATTTT
NA NA TRBJ1-1 TRBV18 CASSPGTENTEAFF TGTGCCAGCTCACCGGGGACGGAGAACACTGAAGCTTTCTTT
TRBD1 NA TRBJ2-2 TRBV18 CASSSGQGVTGELFF TGTGCCAGCTCATCCGGACAGGGGGTCACCGGGGAGCTGTTTTTT
TRBD1 NA TRBJ2-2 TRBV18 CASSPLGQGYTGELFF TGTGCCAGCTCACCACTCGGACAGGGATACACCGGGGAGCTGTTTTTT
NA NA TRBJ1-1 TRBV7-2 CASSLKVNTEAFF TGTGCCAGCAGCTTAAAGGTAAACACTGAAGCTTTCTTT